This T cell receptor beta chain was captured by sequencing in a study of T cell repertoires in cytomegalovirus infection. In TCRdb, the reads were re-called with MiXCR into one record per CDR3 protein. The sample has about 920,000 distinct CDR3 sequences, approximately 30% seen once. This clonotype was detected ten times or more. The antigen is unknown. The sequence came from a human donor in good health (CMV status not recorded). Some clones in this sample may be carry-over from other donors' samples. Sequenced material: cultured CD8+ T cells from PBMCs, taken from culture after CMV antigen stimulation.

The CDR3 DNA sequence: TGTGCCAGCAGCAGGGGGCCGGCTGGAAACACCATATATTTT. Its protein is CASSRGPAGNTIYF. The chain links TRBV7-2 to TRBJ1-3; TRBD1 aligns across 7 bases. V lost 5 bases and J lost 2; bases outside the gene matches: 3. This CDR3 region has 14 residues. Per germline, CDR1 SGHTA and CDR2 FQGNSA.